The next 28 T cell receptor beta chains were all read from a single sample in a study of beta chain features in type 1 diabetes (dated by TCRdb to 2016 to 2019). Study-wide findings and limitations: In all four CD4+ subsets, TCRB CDR3 length was moderately but significantly shorter in type 1 diabetes patients.

The library was built by means of the immunoSEQ multiplex PCR assay. The entire isolated RNA was reverse transcribed using the High Capacity cDNA Reverse Transcription Kit, and thus expressed TCRB transcripts were sequenced. Drawn from immuneACCESS, this table holds only the in-frame rearrangements with V and J called that TCRdb kept. Clones are partly lost; checked studies trace under half to an unresolved V gene and leave the rest unexplained. The sample table shows 500,000 to 650,000 clones, and roughly an eighth are seen once. The ten biggest clones cover about 0.11% of the sample. Their recognized antigens are unknown. Sequenced: naive CD4+ T cells from blood. This specimen's cell subset or site label, per the study, means: true naive CD4+ T cells. Every receptor here comes from a man younger than 40 with type 1 diabetes.

The gene calls are TRBV7-9 and TRBJ2-5; D is unclear. Trimming removed 6 bases from V and 5 bases from J, with 7 bases in between. The CDR3 has 11 residues. Looked up from germline, CDR1 is SEHNR and CDR2 is FQNEAQ (reference sequence). CDR3 bases: TGTGCCAGCAGGAATACTGAGACCCAGTACTTC. Protein product: CASRNTETQYF.

The V gene is TRBV5-1, the J gene TRBJ2-7; 7 nucleotides line up with TRBD1. The junction had 3 bases not matched to a gene; V was cut back by 0 bases and J by 3 bases. Germline V gene lookup returns CDR1 SGHRS and CDR2 YFSETQ. This CDR3 contains 14 residues. The DNA of the CDR3 is TGCGCCAGCAGCTTGGACAGGGGACACTACGAGCAGTACTTC. Residues: CASSLDRGHYEQYF.

The table lists this clone with a few counts. DNA of the CDR3: TGTGCCAGCAGTGAGGCCTCACAACAGTTCTTC. Translation gives CASSEASQQFF. The chain joins TRBV2 to TRBJ2-1; no firm D call. V was pared by 3 bases and J by 13 bases, with 10 bases between. Germline V gene data show CDR1 as SNHLY and CDR2 as FYNNEI. This CDR3 is 11 amino acids long.

In this sample, this clone turned up a few times. Other DNA variants within this sample encode the same CDR3. The chain links TRBV29-1 to TRBJ1-5; TRBD1 aligns across 8 bases. The CDR3 is 13 residues long. V shed 6 bases, J shed 7 bases, and the junction held 8 bases outside the gene matches. Germline V gene lookup returns CDR1 SQVTM and CDR2 ANQGSEA. The CDR3: CSVRTGSGQPQHF. CDR3 in DNA: TGCAGCGTCAGGACAGGGTCCGGGCAGCCCCAGCATTTT.

The chain has TRBV11-2 and TRBJ2-7; D might be TRBD2 (6 bases). The CDR3 is made up of 15 amino acids. Germline CDR1 is SGHAT and CDR2 is FQNNGV. The ends were cut back, 5 bases at V and 0 bases at J, with 14 bases in the middle. CDR3 protein: CASSLNRDSSYEQYF. CDR3 bases: TGTGCCAGCAGCCTTAACCGGGACTCCTCCTACGAGCAGTACTTC.

The genes are TRBV2 and TRBJ2-5; D gene unclear. This CDR3 contains 13 residues. Germline lookup yields CDR1 SNHLY and CDR2 FYNNEI. Trimming took off 7 bases at V and 5 bases at J, with 14 bases between the two ends. CDR3 bases: TGTGCCAGCAAGTCGTCGGCACATGAGACCCAGTACTTC. It specifies CASKSSAHETQYF.

The rearrangement joins TRBV29-1 to TRBJ2-3; 13 bases map to TRBD2. Germline values: CDR1 SQVTM, CDR2 ANQGSEA. The V and J ends lost 4 bases and 2 bases, in that order; junction bases with no gene match: 9. The CDR3 runs 17 residues. CDR3 nucleotide sequence: TGCAGCGTTGTCTTGGGACTAGCGGGGACCCCCACAGATACGCAGTATTTT. Encoded protein: CSVVLGLAGTPTDTQYF.

This clone was detected only a few times. The chain joins TRBV5-6 to TRBJ2-1, with 7 nucleotides matching TRBD1. CDR3 length: 16 residues. The germline V gene has CDR1 SGHDT and CDR2 YYEEEE. The J segment lost 2 bases and the V segment lost 4 bases, leaving 9 bases of the junction unmatched. CDR3 sequence (DNA): TGTGCCAGCAGCCGGTTCGGGACAGAGACCTACAATGAGCAGTTCTTC. Translated: CASSRFGTETYNEQFF. The complete variable domain, with remaining parts taken from reference TRBV5-6 and TRBJ2-1, reads DAGVTQSPTHLIKTRGQQVTLRCSPKSGHDTVSWYQQALGQGPQFIFQYYEEEERQRGNFPDRFSGHQFPNYSSELNVNALLLGDSALYLCASSRFGTETYNEQFFGPGTRLTVL.

This chain uses TRBV6-1 with TRBJ1-1, with 8 nucleotides matching TRBD1. Germline CDR1 MNHNS, CDR2 SASEGT. The trim removed 10 bases at V and 4 bases at J, leaving 8 bases unmatched. The CDR3 is made up of 13 amino acids. The CDR3 DNA follows: TGTGCCATCACAGGGGGAGGGGGCACTGAAGCTTTCTTT. Its translation is CAITGGGGTEAFF.

This clone was picked up a small number of times. This chain's CDR3 is CASSAGQYGYTF. The CDR3 nucleotides read TGTGCCAGTAGTGCAGGACAGTATGGCTACACCTTC. V and J are TRBV19 and TRBJ1-2; D may be TRBD1 (6 bases). Germline V gene lookup returns CDR1 LNHDA and CDR2 SQIVND (reference sequence). This CDR3 is built from 12 residues. Trimming pared 5 bases from V and 5 bases from J, leaving 9 bases between.

The genes are TRBV7-9 and TRBJ2-1; D remains unclear. V was cut by 2 bases and J by 0 bases, with 11 bases left in between. Germline lookup yields CDR1 SEHNR and CDR2 FQNEAQ (reference sequence). The CDR3 covers 16 residues. The chain's CDR3 is CASSLRSRYSYNEQFF. Written as DNA, the CDR3 is TGTGCCAGCAGCTTAAGGTCCCGGTACTCCTACAATGAGCAGTTCTTC.

The chain has TRBV27 and TRBJ2-2, with D uncertain. CDR3 size: 13 residues. The germline V gene encodes CDR1 MNHEY and CDR2 SMNVEV (reference sequence). Deletions cut 6 bases from V and 4 bases from J, with 9 bases between. The CDR3 region is CASRPQATGELFF. The CDR3 nucleotides read TGTGCCAGCAGACCCCAGGCCACCGGGGAGCTGTTTTTT.

This clone was counted a few times. The chain joins TRBV25-1 to TRBJ2-3, with D perhaps TRBD2 (5 bases). V was shortened by 8 bases and J by 4 bases, with 19 bases between the two germline ends. The CDR3 sequence is 15 residues long. Looked up from germline, CDR1 is MGHDK and CDR2 is SYGVNS. The CDR3 is CASCRGVVAADTQYF. The CDR3 DNA is TGTGCCAGCTGTCGGGGTGTGGTCGCTGCAGATACGCAGTATTTT.

This clone was seen more than once but under ten times. V is TRBV14 and J is TRBJ2-3; 7 bases agree with TRBD1. V trimming: 4 bases; J trimming: 5 bases; junction bases outside the gene matches: 9. The CDR3 contains 15 residues. The germline V gene has CDR1 SGHDN and CDR2 FVKESK. CDR3 DNA sequence: TGTGCCAGCAGCCCAACCTGGACAGGACAAGATACGCAGTATTTT. It yields the protein CASSPTWTGQDTQYF.

V is TRBV10-3 and J is TRBJ1-4; no definite D call. Germline V lookup: CDR1 ENHRY, CDR2 SYGVKD. Trimming took off 0 bases at V and 7 bases at J, with 6 bases between the two ends. This CDR3 has 13 residues. CDR3 sequence: CAISESTPEKLFF. The CDR3 nucleotides are TGTGCCATCAGTGAGTCCACCCCTGAAAAACTGTTTTTT.

This rearrangement joins TRBV5-8 to TRBJ1-6, with D possibly matching TRBD1 (5 bases). The V end was cut by 2 bases, the J end by 9 bases, with 24 bases between. The CDR3 sequence is 18 residues long. Per the germline V gene, CDR1 is SGHTS and CDR2 is YDEGEE. CDR3 region: CASSFNPTTDSLVSPLHF. The CDR3 region has the DNA TGTGCCAGCAGCTTCAACCCTACTACAGACAGTCTCGTTTCACCCCTCCACTTT. The whole variable domain, filled in from reference TRBV5-8 and TRBJ1-6, reads EAGVTQSPTHLIKTRGQQATLRCSPISGHTSVYWYQQALGLGLQFLLWYDEGEERNRGNFPPRFSGRQFPNYSSELNVNALELEDSALYLCASSFNPTTDSLVSPLHFGNGTRLTVT.

The V call is TRBV20-1, the J call TRBJ1-1; D is perhaps TRBD1 (5 bases). With 6 bases removed from V and 11 bases from J, the gap between germline ends came to 16 bases. CDR1 and CDR2 from the germline V gene are DFQATT and SNEGSKA (reference sequence). This CDR3 comprises 11 residues. CDR3 amino acids: CSAPVAGGAFF. In DNA, the CDR3 is TGCAGTGCCCCAGTGGCTGGGGGGGCTTTCTTT.

The chain recombines TRBV29-1 with TRBJ2-5; D is unresolved. The germline V gene encodes CDR1 SQVTM and CDR2 ANQGSEA. Deletions cut 4 bases from V and 6 bases from J, with 9 bases between. The CDR3 length is 11 residues. CDR3 nucleotides: TGCAGCGTTGTCATGCCCAAGACCCAGTACTTC. Its translation is CSVVMPKTQYF.

This chain connects TRBV29-1 to TRBJ1-2; D might be TRBD1 (5 bases). Trimming shortened V by 4 bases and J by 10 bases, and 7 bases separated the two germline ends. Germline V gene sequence: CDR1 SQVTM, CDR2 ANQGSEA. This CDR3 region has 9 residues. The CDR3, as DNA: TGCAGCGTTGGACAGCCCTACACCTTC. This encodes CSVGQPYTF.

The chain recombines TRBV4-1 with TRBJ1-6, with D possibly matching TRBD1 (5 bases). V lost 0 bases to trimming and J lost 9 bases, with 12 bases between them. Germline V gives CDR1 MGHRA, CDR2 YSYEKL. The CDR3 sequence is 15 residues long. As DNA, the CDR3 is TGCGCCAGCAGCCAAGATATAAGGGGTAGTTCACCCCTCCACTTT. Translated: CASSQDIRGSSPLHF.

The rearrangement uses TRBV6-5 and TRBJ2-7; D remains unclear. Germline CDR1 is MNHEY and CDR2 is SVGAGI. The CDR3 sequence is 16 residues long. V gave up 2 bases and J gave up 7 bases, with 21 bases separating them. The CDR3 here is CASSYDASVVSREQYF. The CDR3 DNA sequence: TGTGCCAGCAGTTACGACGCGAGTGTGGTCTCTCGGGAGCAGTACTTC.

The chain is built from TRBV6-5 and TRBJ2-3; 7 nucleotides match TRBD2. Germline-derived CDR1 and CDR2 are MNHEY and SVGAGI. The CDR3 loop spans 15 amino acids. With 2 bases clipped from V and 3 bases from J, the junction kept 5 bases outside the gene matches. Written as DNA, the CDR3 is TGTGCCAGCAGTTACAGCGGGGATCGGACAGATACGCAGTATTTT. It translates to CASSYSGDRTDTQYF.

A few counts support this clone. The chain combines TRBV5-1 with TRBJ2-7; the match to TRBD1 covers 9 bases. The germline V gene has CDR1 SGHRS and CDR2 YFSETQ. V shed 0 bases, J shed 2 bases, and the junction held 6 bases outside the gene matches. The CDR3 sequence is 16 residues long. CDR3 loop: CASSLAEQGATYEQYF. DNA of the CDR3: TGCGCCAGCAGCTTGGCCGAACAGGGGGCAACCTACGAGCAGTACTTC.

This clone was seen more than once but under ten times. The chain links TRBV18 to TRBJ1-1; 9 nucleotides agree with TRBD1. The CDR3 has 13 amino acids. The V segment lost 4 bases and the J segment 10 bases; nucleotides outside the gene matches: 7. From germline, CDR1 is KGHSH and CDR2 LQKENI. The CDR3 coding sequence is TGTGCCAGCTCACAAGGACAGGGGTTCGGAGCTTTCTTT. Translating it yields CASSQGQGFGAFF.

This rearrangement joins TRBV6-5 to TRBJ1-2; no clear D. V gave up 6 bases and J gave up 4 bases, with 12 bases separating them. Germline V lookup: CDR1 MNHEY, CDR2 SVGAGI. The CDR3 runs to 13 residues. This chain's CDR3 is CASRNDGSYGYTF. CDR3 bases: TGTGCCAGCAGGAACGACGGTTCCTATGGCTACACCTTC.

On this clone: At one of its ends the junction is not consistent with the germline gene, which may arise from a read error. The chain combines TRBV7-7 with TRBJ2-5; D call uncertain. Germline values: CDR1 SSHAT, CDR2 FNYEAQ (reference sequence). There are 13 residues in the CDR3. DNA for the CDR3: TGTGCTAGCAGCTTAATAACAGAAGAGACCCAGTACTTC. It codes for CASSLITEETQYF.

The genes are TRBV18 and TRBJ2-1; 7 bases match TRBD1. Germline-derived CDR1 and CDR2 are KGHSH and LQKENI. This CDR3 is built from 13 residues. V was clipped by 4 bases and J by 12 bases; unmatched bases: 9. CDR3 DNA: TGTGCCAGCTCACAGAGGGAGACAGGGAGGCAGTTCTTC. Translating it yields CASSQRETGRQFF.

The rearrangement uses TRBV10-3 and TRBJ1-3, with 7 nucleotides matching TRBD1. The CDR3 loop spans 14 amino acids. V gave up 6 bases and J gave up 3 bases; unmatched junction bases: 5. Germline CDR1 ENHRY, CDR2 SYGVKD. The CDR3 bases are TGTGCCATCAGGACAGGGTTACTTGGAAACACCATATATTTT. It encodes CAIRTGLLGNTIYF.